This TCR beta chain was captured by sequencing in a study of identical twins. General study points: Alpha sequences that were out-of-frame and twin-shared showed an excess of low generation probability. In cord blood, abundant beta clonotypes had fewer insertions; memory showed no trend. Beta out-of-frame sequences showed weaker excess sharing between twins.

TCRdb re-analysed the 5' RACE reads in MiXCR, keeping a single row per CDR3 protein. The data show 1.5 million to 2 million distinct CDR3 sequences, around 29% seen once. J was trimmed by 6 bases and V by 0 bases; bases with no gene match: 13. This CDR3 contains 17 residues. Germline V lookup: CDR1 DFQATT, CDR2 SNEGSKA (reference sequence). Healthy Caucasians made up all donors. Notes on this clonotype: Antigen unknown.

This sequence originates from a newborn girl in good health. The sample was cord blood. The V and J genes are TRBV20-1 and TRBJ2-1, with TRBD2 matching over 8 bases. CDR3: CSARDSLGLVSGNEQFF. Here the CDR3 DNA reads TGCAGTGCTAGAGATTCGTTGGGACTAGTCTCGGGCAATGAGCAGTTCTTC.